This TCR beta chain was sequenced for a study of CD8 T cells in ankylosing spondylitis. The CDR3 sequence is 15 residues long. The V gene's germline CDR1 is MNHEY and CDR2 SMNVEV (reference sequence). J lost 5 bases, V lost 8 bases, and 13 bases had no gene match. In regard to this clonotype: Its cognate antigen is unknown.

Researchers built TCR beta libraries using quantitative 5'-RACE with molecular barcodes. Each CDR3 protein is one row after TCRdb ran MiXCR on the 5' RACE reads. Of about 540,000 distinct CDR3 sequences detected, approximately 11% appear once; the ten largest clones hold around 7%. Broader study findings: Blood of patients with ankylosing spondylitis appeared to be characterized by a TCR beta motif of 8 or 9 highly homologous variants. Disease-linked clones reportedly concentrated significantly in matched ankylosing spondylitis synovial fluid.

Sequencing input: blood, either unsorted or a sorted T cell fraction (not recorded which). The chain uses TRBV27 and TRBJ2-5; 8 nucleotides agree with TRBD2. The TCR sequence derives from a male donor with ankylosing spondylitis. The DNA for the CDR3 is TGTGCCAGCTCTTTGCGAATAGCGGGAACGGAGACCCAGTACTTC. As protein: CASSLRIAGTETQYF.